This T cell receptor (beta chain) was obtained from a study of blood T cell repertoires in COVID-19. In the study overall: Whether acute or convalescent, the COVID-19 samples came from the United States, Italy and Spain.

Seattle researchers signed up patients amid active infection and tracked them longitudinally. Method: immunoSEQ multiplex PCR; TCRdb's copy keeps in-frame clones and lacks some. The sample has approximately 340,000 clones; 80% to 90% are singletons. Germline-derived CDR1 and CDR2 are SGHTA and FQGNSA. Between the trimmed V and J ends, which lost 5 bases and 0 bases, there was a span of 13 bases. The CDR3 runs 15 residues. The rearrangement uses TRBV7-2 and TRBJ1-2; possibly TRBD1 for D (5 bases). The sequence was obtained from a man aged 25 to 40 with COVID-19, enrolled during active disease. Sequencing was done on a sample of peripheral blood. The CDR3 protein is CASSDRDYTNYGYTF. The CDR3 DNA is TGTGCCAGCAGCGATAGGGACTACACTAACTATGGCTACACCTTC.